This TCR beta chain is from a study of PD-1 blockade in classical Hodgkin lymphoma. Across the whole study: Intravenous infusions of nivolumab 3 mg/kg reached patients every 2 weeks. Study results and limitations: Factors driving the repertoire differences, possibly disease activity or prior therapy, remain undefined. At baseline, newly diagnosed patients reportedly showed less TCR diversity than healthy donors. The study found that TCR diversity rose significantly by C4D1 in CD4+ but not CD8+ cells.

Regarding this clone: Its antigen is unknown.

The data were produced by immunoSEQ multiplex PCR, yet TCRdb's version contains in-frame clones alone and is incomplete. The sample yields some 93,000 clones, roughly 89% seen once. Each and every patient relapsed after autologous stem cell transplantation, and patients got differing brentuximab vedotin exposure. This CDR3 is 17 amino acids long. V gave up 4 bases and J gave up 4 bases; unmatched junction bases: 15. This receptor was identified in a human donor with classical Hodgkin lymphoma. The material was peripheral blood mononuclear cells (PBMCs), obtained before the second cycle of nivolumab. V is TRBV23-1 and J is TRBJ1-2, with TRBD1 matching 7 bases. TRBV23-1 is an ORF, and what it does is uncertain. The CDR3 nucleotides read TGCGCCAGCAGTCCCCCCCAGGGGACAGAGCTCGGCTATGGCTACACCTTC. Protein sequence: CASSPPQGTELGYGYTF.